A selection of T cell receptor beta chains follows, all from one sample in a study of a mutant IDH1 vaccine in newly diagnosed glioma. For these receptors, no antigen is known. Profiled with immunoSEQ multiplex PCR; TCRdb holds only in-frame clones, not every one. The sample consists of fewer than 70,000 clones, around 89% of them appearing once. This specimen consisted of PBMCs, obtained from a glioma patient whose treatment included an IDH1 peptide vaccine. These receptors originate from a woman aged 40 to 49 with glioma. Both conserved end residues are part of each CDR3. A D gene is named only where the DNA matches it firmly. Clone size is given for some rows only: seen once, a few or many times, or a class if the clone is expanded.

cdr3_aa | cdr3_nt | d_call | j_call | clone_size | v_call
CATSRVVAENIQYF | TGTGCCACCAGCAGAGTTGTAGCGGAAAACATTCAGTACTTC | . | TRBJ2-4 | . | TRBV15
CASMGHTEAFF | TGTGCCAGCATGGGGCACACTGAAGCTTTCTTT | . | TRBJ1-1 | few | TRBV28
CASSVGTRAGTGELFF | TGTGCCAGCAGCGTAGGGACTAGAGCAGGGACCGGGGAGCTGTTTTTT | TRBD2 | TRBJ2-2 | . | TRBV9
CASSLAGTGNNEQFF | TGCGCCAGCAGCTTGGCCGGGACAGGGAACAATGAGCAGTTCTTC | TRBD1 | TRBJ2-1 | . | TRBV5-1
CASRYRTGTGGYEQYF | TGTGCCAGCAGATACAGAACCGGGACAGGGGGATACGAGCAGTACTTC | TRBD1 | TRBJ2-7 | . | TRBV2
CASSSADTQYF | TGTGCCAGCAGCTCGGCAGATACGCAGTATTTT | . | TRBJ2-3 | . | TRBV7-3
CASSSRDWGERYFTDTQYF | TGTGCCAGTAGCTCCAGGGACTGGGGGGAGCGGTACTTCACAGATACGCAGTATTTT | . | TRBJ2-3 | . | TRBV19
CASSVQGTGNTIYF | TGTGCCAGCAGTGTCCAGGGAACTGGAAACACCATATATTTT | . | TRBJ1-3 | . | TRBV6-1
CASSLDSSYNEQFF | TGTGCCAGCAGTTTGGATAGCTCCTACAATGAGCAGTTCTTC | . | TRBJ2-1 | . | TRBV6-1
CASSYFGTVNTGELFF | TGTGCCAGCAGTTATTTCGGGACAGTGAACACCGGGGAGCTGTTTTTT | TRBD1 | TRBJ2-2 | . | TRBV6-5
CATSRSYEGARAYEQYF | TGTGCCACCAGCAGGTCCTACGAGGGGGCAAGGGCCTACGAGCAGTACTTC | TRBD1 | TRBJ2-7 | . | TRBV15
CASSVGTRTYNSPLHF | TGTGCCAGCAGCGTAGGAACCCGAACCTATAATTCACCCCTCCACTTT | . | TRBJ1-6 | . | TRBV9
CATSRDGSGSDEQFF | TGTGCCACCAGCAGAGACGGAAGCGGGAGTGATGAGCAGTTCTTC | TRBD2 | TRBJ2-1 | . | TRBV15
CASRGTGLGNQPQHF | TGCGCCAGCAGAGGAACAGGGTTGGGCAATCAGCCCCAGCATTTT | . | TRBJ1-5 | . | TRBV10-2
CASRDSFTDTQYF | TGCGCCAGCAGGGACAGTTTCACAGATACGCAGTATTTT | . | TRBJ2-3 | . | TRBV10-1
CATVYSVGPGAFF | TGTGCCACAGTCTATAGTGTGGGCCCTGGGGCTTTCTTT | . | TRBJ1-1 | . | TRBV6-1
CASTRTVNTEAFF | TGTGCCAGCACCCGTACGGTGAACACTGAAGCTTTCTTT | . | TRBJ1-1 | once | TRBV7-2
CASSPYRGAYEQYF | TGCGCCAGCAGCCCGTACAGGGGTGCGTACGAGCAGTACTTC | TRBD1 | TRBJ2-7 | once | TRBV4-1
CAKLNRGYF | TGCGCCAAATTAAACCGAGGATACTTC | . | TRBJ2-7 | . | TRBV4-1
CASSLGQGPSSSYEQYF | TGTGCCAGCAGCCTGGGACAGGGGCCTTCGAGCTCCTACGAGCAGTACTTC | TRBD1 | TRBJ2-7 | . | TRBV4-2
CASSYGGNTDTQYF | TGTGCCAGCAGTTACGGGGGTAACACAGATACGCAGTATTTT | . | TRBJ2-3 | . | TRBV6-5
CAWRSGTSSNQPQHF | TGTGCCTGGAGGTCCGGGACATCTAGCAATCAGCCCCAGCATTTT | . | TRBJ1-5 | . | TRBV30
CSARDRAYEQYF | TGCAGCGCTAGGGACAGGGCCTACGAGCAGTACTTC | TRBD1 | TRBJ2-7 | . | TRBV29-1
CASSQIRNTEAFF | TGTGCCAGCAGCCAAATTCGGAACACTGAAGCTTTCTTT | . | TRBJ1-1 | . | TRBV14
CASSLVPNQPQHF | TGCGCCAGCAGCTTGGTACCGAATCAGCCCCAGCATTTT | . | TRBJ1-5 | . | TRBV5-1
CATSRGHGGTIAKNIQYF | TGTGCCACCAGCAGAGGACACGGGGGCACGATAGCCAAAAACATTCAGTACTTC | . | TRBJ2-4 | . | TRBV15
CAINAQGGNTEAFF | TGTGCCATCAACGCCCAGGGGGGGAACACTGAAGCTTTCTTT | TRBD1 | TRBJ1-1 | few | TRBV10-3
CASSPGVSSGANVLTF | TGCGCCAGCAGCCCGGGGGTTTCCTCTGGGGCCAACGTCCTGACTTTC | . | TRBJ2-6 | . | TRBV4-3
CASSLGLAGGQVETQYF | TGTGCCAGCAGTCTGGGTCTAGCGGGGGGCCAGGTAGAGACCCAGTACTTC | TRBD2 | TRBJ2-5 | . | TRBV2
CSVRGRMNTEAFF | TGCAGCGTCAGAGGACGGATGAACACTGAAGCTTTCTTT | . | TRBJ1-1 | . | TRBV29-1
CASRRGRGTYNEQFF | TGTGCCAGCAGGCGCGGGAGAGGGACCTACAATGAGCAGTTCTTC | TRBD2 | TRBJ2-1 | once | TRBV7-2
CASSVTGTASTDTQYF | TGTGCCAGCAGCGTGACCGGGACGGCTAGCACAGATACGCAGTATTTT | . | TRBJ2-3 | . | TRBV9
CASSWGPTEAFF | TGCGCCAGCAGCTGGGGGCCCACTGAAGCTTTCTTT | . | TRBJ1-1 | . | TRBV5-1
CASRRTSGERETQYF | TGTGCCAGCAGGCGGACTAGCGGGGAGAGAGAGACCCAGTACTTC | TRBD2 | TRBJ2-5 | . | TRBV2